Listed below are T cell receptor beta chains from one sample, sequenced in a study of CD8 T cells in ankylosing spondylitis. TCRdb fed the 5' RACE reads into MiXCR, producing one record per CDR3 protein. In the table there are over 450,000 distinct CDR3 sequences, roughly 13% of which are singletons. The material sequenced was blood, either unsorted or a sorted T cell fraction (not recorded which). The receptors stem from a male donor with ankylosing spondylitis. Each CDR3 is given with its conserved first and last residue. A D gene is named only where the DNA matches it firmly. Clone size is shown for a subset of rows, as once, few, many or a class of expanded clone.

TRBD1	TRBV27	TRBJ1-4	-	TGTGCCAGCAGGAGACAGGGGTTTAATGAAAAACTGTTTTTT	CASRRQGFNEKLFF
TRBD2	TRBV5-1	TRBJ2-1	few	TGCGCCAGCACACAACTAGCGGGAGCTGGTAATGAGCAGTTCTTC	CASTQLAGAGNEQFF
-	TRBV12-3/TRBV12-4	TRBJ1-5	few	TGTGCCAGCAGTTTCAGCTATCAGCCCCAGCATTTT	CASSFSYQPQHF
-	TRBV12-3/TRBV12-4	TRBJ2-1	few	TGTGCCAGCAGTCGGGGTAGCGCCCACTCCTACAATGAGCAGTTCTTC	CASSRGSAHSYNEQFF
-	TRBV6-2/TRBV6-3	TRBJ1-5	-	TGTGCCAGCAGTTGGCGGACTCGGGGTCAGCCCCAGCATTTT	CASSWRTRGQPQHF
TRBD1	TRBV24-1	TRBJ2-2	-	TGTGCCACCAGTAACCCCGTGGCAGGGGGCCACGGGGAGCTGTTTTTT	CATSNPVAGGHGELFF
-	TRBV4-1	TRBJ1-1	many	TGCGCCAGCAACCCAAATTGGGGGCGAGTCACTGAAGCTTTCTTT	CASNPNWGRVTEAFF
TRBD2	TRBV6-1	TRBJ2-1	-	TGTGCCAGCCAAAGAGGGACTAGCGGGAGGGCCACCCAGTTCTTC	CASQRGTSGRATQFF
TRBD1	TRBV20-1	TRBJ2-1	few	TGCAGTGCATTACAGGGGAATATCAATGAGCAGTTCTTC	CSALQGNINEQFF
-	TRBV29-1	TRBJ1-1	-	TGCAGCGTTGTCCAAATGGGCACTGAAGCTTTCTTT	CSVVQMGTEAFF